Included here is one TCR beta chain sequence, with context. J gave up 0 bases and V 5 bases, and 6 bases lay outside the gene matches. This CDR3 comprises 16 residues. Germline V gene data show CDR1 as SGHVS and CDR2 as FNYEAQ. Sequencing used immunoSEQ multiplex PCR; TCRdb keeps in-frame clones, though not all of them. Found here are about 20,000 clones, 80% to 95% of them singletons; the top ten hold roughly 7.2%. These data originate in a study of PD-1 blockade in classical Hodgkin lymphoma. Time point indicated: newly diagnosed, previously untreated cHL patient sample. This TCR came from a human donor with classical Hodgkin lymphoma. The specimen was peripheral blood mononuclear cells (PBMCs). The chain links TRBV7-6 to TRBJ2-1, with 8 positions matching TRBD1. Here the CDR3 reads CASSPGQGSSYNEQFF. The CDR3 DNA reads TGTGCCAGCAGCCCCGGACAGGGTAGCTCCTACAATGAGCAGTTCTTC.